These T cell receptor beta chains were read from a single sample in a study of T cell responses to AZD1222 COVID-19 vaccine. Only in-frame clones appear in the TCRdb table, and some are missing; sequencing was by immunoSEQ multiplex PCR. Here the sample spans about 73,000 clones, nearly 90% being singletons. Sequences were derived from peripheral blood, sampled 28 days after the second AZD1222 dose. These receptors all come from an adult who received the AZD1222 COVID-19 vaccine. Both conserved end residues are part of each CDR3. A D gene is named only where the DNA matches it firmly. Rows may omit the clone size; those that give it use once, few, many or a size class.

clone_size,d_call,v_call,j_call,cdr3_aa,cdr3_nt
.,TRBD1,TRBV10-2,TRBJ2-1,CASSLLGGTGATSSYNEQFF,TGCGCCAGCTCTCTCCTCGGGGGGACAGGGGCGACCTCCTCCTACAATGAGCAGTTCTTC
.,.,TRBV30,TRBJ2-7,CAWSVSFEQYF,TGTGCCTGGAGTGTCTCATTCGAGCAGTACTTC
.,TRBD1,TRBV9,TRBJ2-6,CASSPGQGYSGANVLTF,TGTGCCAGTAGTCCGGGACAGGGTTACTCTGGGGCCAACGTCCTGACTTTC
.,.,TRBV28,TRBJ1-3,CASSLPRGSRANTIYF,TGTGCCAGCAGTTTACCCCGCGGGTCCCGTGCGAACACCATATATTTT
.,TRBD1,TRBV28,TRBJ1-4,CASTPGGVPGEKLLF,TGTGCCAGCACCCCAGGGGGGGTCCCTGGCGAAAAACTGCTTTTT
.,.,TRBV11-1,TRBJ1-1,CASSPEDTEAFF,TGTGCCAGCAGCCCCGAGGACACTGAAGCTTTCTTT
.,.,TRBV7-3,TRBJ2-3,CASSNPTYTDTQYF,TGTGCCAGCAGCAACCCGACGTACACAGATACGCAGTATTTT
.,.,TRBV13,TRBJ2-1,CASSPYVGRDYNEQFF,TGTGCCAGCAGCCCCTACGTGGGAAGGGATTACAATGAGCAGTTCTTC
.,TRBD1,TRBV19,TRBJ2-7,CASTDRTNEQYF,TGTGCCAGTACGGACAGGACAAACGAGCAGTACTTC
.,.,TRBV6-1,TRBJ1-3,CASSEEAVSNTIYF,TGTGCCAGCAGTGAAGAGGCTGTTAGTAACACCATATATTTT
once,.,TRBV7-9,TRBJ2-3,CASRRIGGRLGTDTQYF,TGTGCCAGCAGGAGAATAGGGGGGCGATTGGGGACAGATACGCAGTATTTT
.,.,TRBV7-9,TRBJ1-1,CASRRERPQGRFGTEAFF,TGTGCCAGCAGGCGAGAAAGGCCACAGGGTAGGTTTGGTACTGAAGCTTTCTTT
.,TRBD2,TRBV6-5,TRBJ2-7,CATQRDPIGGQYF,TGTGCCACCCAGCGGGACCCCATAGGAGGGCAGTACTTC
.,.,TRBV7-8,TRBJ2-1,CASSLGGFEQFF,TGTGCCAGCAGCTTAGGGGGGTTTGAGCAGTTCTTC
.,.,TRBV3-1/TRBV3-2,TRBJ1-1,CASSQVTGNTEAFF,TGTGCCAGCAGCCAAGTGACAGGGAACACTGAAGCTTTCTTT
.,TRBD2,TRBV19,TRBJ2-1,CASSIYTRTSGSNEQFF,TGTGCCAGTAGTATTTATACCCGGACTAGCGGGAGCAATGAGCAGTTCTTC